This is a list of T cell receptor beta chains from one sample in a study of CD8 T cells in ankylosing spondylitis. TCRdb itself ran the 5' RACE reads through MiXCR, one entry per CDR3 protein. The sample records around 300,000 distinct CDR3 sequences, more than 20% being singletons. Sequenced sample: blood, either unsorted or a sorted T cell fraction (not recorded which). Receptors were obtained from a female donor with ankylosing spondylitis or in good health (not recorded which). CDR3s include the opening cysteine and the closing phenylalanine or tryptophan. D genes are given only for firm matches. A clone size is listed for some rows: how often the clone was seen (once, few, many), or a class if it is expanded.

V: TRBV19; J: TRBJ1-5; D: -; size: -; DNA: TGTGCCAGCGCCTCGGTTTATAGCAATCAGCCCCAGCATTTT; CDR3: CASASVYSNQPQHF
V: TRBV15; J: TRBJ2-5; D: TRBD2; size: few; DNA: TGTGCCACCAGCAGACCAAGACTAGCGGGCCAAGAGACCCAGTACTTC; CDR3: CATSRPRLAGQETQYF
V: TRBV9; J: TRBJ1-1; D: -; size: few; DNA: TGTGCCAGCTCGCAGACTATGAACACTGAAGCTTTCTTT; CDR3: CASSQTMNTEAFF
V: TRBV20-1; J: TRBJ2-3; D: TRBD2; size: few; DNA: TGCAGTGCTTTTCCGGGGGCTAGCGGGAGGTTAAGGGGTACGCAGTATTTT; CDR3: CSAFPGASGRLRGTQYF
V: TRBV20-1; J: TRBJ1-1; D: -; size: few; DNA: TGCAGTGCTAGAGGACTCGGGGACACTGAAGCTTTCTTT; CDR3: CSARGLGDTEAFF
V: TRBV7-3; J: TRBJ1-2; D: -; size: -; DNA: TGTGCCAGCAGCATAACCCGGGAACTCTATGGCTACACCTTC; CDR3: CASSITRELYGYTF
V: TRBV7-2; J: TRBJ2-3; D: TRBD2; size: -; DNA: TGTGCCAGCAGCCGGACTAGCGGGGGGTATAGCACAGATACGCAGTATTTT; CDR3: CASSRTSGGYSTDTQYF
V: TRBV12-3/TRBV12-4; J: TRBJ2-3; D: -; size: many; DNA: TGTGCCAGCAGTTCCCGAGAGGGAGATACGCAGTATTTT; CDR3: CASSSREGDTQYF
V: TRBV7-2; J: TRBJ1-5; D: -; size: few; DNA: TGTGCCAGCAGCTCCTCCAGGGTTGAGCAGCCCCAGCATTTT; CDR3: CASSSSRVEQPQHF
V: TRBV20-1; J: TRBJ2-1; D: TRBD2; size: few; DNA: TGCAGTGCTAAGTCCATAGCGGGAGGGGTCGATGAGCAGTTCTTC; CDR3: CSAKSIAGGVDEQFF
V: TRBV18; J: TRBJ2-3; D: -; size: few; DNA: TGTGCCAGCTCCCCGCTAAAGCGGGTAAGCACAGATACGCAGTATTTT; CDR3: CASSPLKRVSTDTQYF
V: TRBV7-6; J: TRBJ2-1; D: TRBD1; size: -; DNA: TGTGCCAGCAGCTTCGGGACAGGATACAATGAGCAGTTCTTC; CDR3: CASSFGTGYNEQFF
V: TRBV29-1; J: TRBJ1-2; D: -; size: few; DNA: TGCAGCGTTGTCCAGGTAGACTATGGCTACACCTTC; CDR3: CSVVQVDYGYTF
V: TRBV11-2; J: TRBJ2-1; D: TRBD2; size: -; DNA: TGTGCCAGCAGCCGATATGTGGAGCCAAGCGGGAGAAGGCATGAGCAGTTCTTC; CDR3: CASSRYVEPSGRRHEQFF
V: TRBV20-1; J: TRBJ1-6; D: TRBD1; size: few; DNA: TGCAGTGCTAGAGATGGGACAGGGCATTCACCCCTCCACTTT; CDR3: CSARDGTGHSPLHF
V: TRBV20-1; J: TRBJ2-3; D: -; size: few; DNA: TGCAGTGCCCCTAAAACAGGCAGGGAAGATACGCAGTATTTT; CDR3: CSAPKTGREDTQYF
V: TRBV4-3; J: TRBJ2-7; D: -; size: few; DNA: TGCGCCAGCAGCCAAGTGACCGGTGGGGCCTACGAGCAGTACTTC; CDR3: CASSQVTGGAYEQYF
V: TRBV21-1; J: TRBJ2-7; D: -; size: -; DNA: TGTGCCAGCATGCAGGGGCACGTCGGGGAGCAGTACTTC; CDR3: CASMQGHVGEQYF
V: TRBV4-2; J: TRBJ2-5; D: TRBD2; size: few; DNA: TGTGCCAGCAGCCAAGAAGGAGGCCCGGGACTAAGGGAGACCCAGTACTTC; CDR3: CASSQEGGPGLRETQYF
V: TRBV7-3; J: TRBJ2-1; D: -; size: once; DNA: TGTGCCAGCAGCTTAGGGCGAGGGTACAATGAGCAGTTCTTC; CDR3: CASSLGRGYNEQFF
V: TRBV11-3; J: TRBJ2-1; D: TRBD2; size: few; DNA: TGTGCCAGCAGCTTACAGCGGGGACATGAGCAGTTCTTC; CDR3: CASSLQRGHEQFF
V: TRBV18; J: TRBJ1-3; D: -; size: -; DNA: TGTGCCAGCTCCCGAGAGGTTAACACCATATATTTT; CDR3: CASSREVNTIYF
V: TRBV24-1; J: TRBJ1-2; D: -; size: -; DNA: TGTGCCACCAGTGATTTGCTTGACAATGGCTACACCTTC; CDR3: CATSDLLDNGYTF
V: TRBV6-1; J: TRBJ2-1; D: -; size: -; DNA: TGTGCCACCAGGCGTGTACGGGAGATCGGAAATGAGCAGTTCTTC; CDR3: CATRRVREIGNEQFF
V: TRBV7-4; J: TRBJ1-2; D: -; size: few; DNA: TGTGCCAGCAGCTCCTGGACGATCTATGGCTACACCTTC; CDR3: CASSSWTIYGYTF
V: TRBV29-1; J: TRBJ2-3; D: -; size: few; DNA: TGCAGCGTTACCCGGGATGTCTTACGAGATACGCAGTATTTT; CDR3: CSVTRDVLRDTQYF
V: TRBV20-1; J: TRBJ2-5; D: -; size: many; DNA: TGCAGTGCTCGGGGGACTCCTGAGACCCAGTACTTC; CDR3: CSARGTPETQYF
V: TRBV13; J: TRBJ2-2; D: TRBD2; size: -; DNA: TGTGCCAGCACCGATGGGCCGGGAGGTGTCACCGGGGAGCTGTTTTTT; CDR3: CASTDGPGGVTGELFF
V: TRBV15; J: TRBJ1-3; D: -; size: -; DNA: TGTGCCACCAGCAGAGTAGGGAATGGAAACACCATATATTTT; CDR3: CATSRVGNGNTIYF